The 20 T cell receptor beta chains below were found in one sample sequenced in a study of OX40 agonist ivuxolimab in advanced cancers. The data were produced by immunoSEQ multiplex PCR, yet TCRdb's version contains in-frame clones alone and is incomplete. The data hold approximately 51,000 clones, with over 75% observed a single time. The sequencing here drew on CD4+ or CD8+ T cells sorted from blood, taken in a trial of the OX40 agonist ivuxolimab. The receptors were sampled from an adult with an advanced solid tumor such as melanoma, head and neck, liver or kidney cancer.

The chain combines TRBV2 with TRBJ1-5, with D perhaps TRBD1 (5 bases). The CDR3 is made up of 14 amino acids. Trimming took 5 bases from V and 5 from J, leaving 13 bases between them. CDR1 and CDR2 (germline): SNHLY, FYNNEI. As DNA, the CDR3 is TGTGCCAGCAGTCCTTGGGGGGGGGATCAGCCCCAGCATTTT. This translates into CASSPWGGDQPQHF.

This sequence joins TRBV7-8 and TRBJ1-5; no definite D call. The CDR3 length is 19 residues. V was shortened by 2 bases and J by 0 bases, with 20 bases between the two germline ends. In germline, CDR1 is SGHVS, CDR2 FQNEAQ. CDR3 protein: CASSLLRIPTPYSNQPQHF. In nucleotides, the CDR3 is TGTGCCAGCAGCTTACTCCGAATACCGACACCTTATAGCAATCAGCCCCAGCATTTT.

The chain combines TRBV27 with TRBJ2-2; a weak D match, TRBD2 (7 bases). Germline loops: CDR1 MNHEY, CDR2 SMNVEV (reference sequence). V gave up 6 bases and J gave up 7 bases, with 21 bases separating them. This CDR3 has 16 residues. The CDR3 is CASSPQTWGGDGELFF. The CDR3 DNA sequence: TGTGCCAGCAGCCCCCAGACGTGGGGGGGCGACGGGGAGCTGTTTTTT.

This chain joins TRBV7-2 and TRBJ2-1, with 8 bases matching TRBD2. This CDR3 has 15 residues. The germline V gene encodes CDR1 SGHTA and CDR2 FQGNSA. Unmatched junction bases numbered 2, after V lost 4 bases and J lost 0 bases. The CDR3 coding sequence is TGTGCCAGCAGCTATAGCGGGAACTCCTACAATGAGCAGTTCTTC. This translates into CASSYSGNSYNEQFF.

V and J are TRBV30 and TRBJ1-6, with D unresolved. The germline V and J ends were trimmed by 2 bases and 8 bases, with 10 bases remaining between them. Germline CDR1 reads GTSNPN; CDR2 reads SVGIG (reference sequence). The CDR3 length is 13 residues. This CDR3 reads CAWSREQDSPLHF. In nucleotides, the CDR3 is TGTGCCTGGAGTAGGGAACAAGATTCACCCCTCCACTTT.

J is TRBJ2-2 and V is TRBV30; no clear D. Trimming pared 0 bases from V and 0 bases from J, leaving 5 bases between. This CDR3 contains 14 residues. Germline CDR1 and CDR2: GTSNPN and SVGIG (reference sequence). CDR3: CAWSVGSNTGELFF. For the CDR3, the DNA is TGTGCCTGGAGTGTAGGATCGAACACCGGGGAGCTGTTTTTT.

The chain joins TRBV28 to TRBJ1-2; tentatively, D is TRBD1 (6 bases). The CDR3 contains 15 residues. Looked up from germline, CDR1 is MDHEN and CDR2 is SYDVKM. V shed 0 bases and J shed 1 base, with 9 bases lying between them. The CDR3: CASSLWLDSNYGYTF. The CDR3, as DNA: TGTGCCAGCAGTTTATGGTTGGACAGTAACTATGGCTACACCTTC.

This chain links TRBV2 with TRBJ2-5; D gene ambiguous. Germline V gene data show CDR1 as SNHLY and CDR2 as FYNNEI. There are 13 residues in the CDR3. Between the trimmed V and J ends, which lost 3 bases and 2 bases, there was a span of 7 bases. The CDR3 nucleotides read TGTGCCAGCAGTGAGCCTGGGCAAGAGACCCAGTACTTC. As protein: CASSEPGQETQYF.

V gene TRBV28 combines with J gene TRBJ2-2, with 7 bases identical to TRBD2. CDR3 length: 13 residues. V shed 10 bases, J shed 7 bases, and the junction held 9 bases outside the gene matches. The V gene's germline CDR1 is MDHEN and CDR2 SYDVKM. CDR3 coding DNA: TGTGCCACCGGGCGGAGGGAGGGCGGGGAGCTGTTTTTT. Its translation is CATGRREGGELFF.

This chain links TRBV7-6 with TRBJ2-2; the match to TRBD2 covers 12 bases. CDR1 and CDR2 (germline): SGHVS, FNYEAQ. J lost 5 bases, V lost 3 bases, and 4 bases had no gene match. The CDR3 has 16 residues. As DNA, the CDR3 is TGTGCCAGCAGCTTGTCTAGCGGGAGGGTTACCGGGGAGCTGTTTTTT. Protein sequence: CASSLSSGRVTGELFF.

The genes are TRBV28 and TRBJ2-1; D not certain. Germline V gene sequence: CDR1 MDHEN, CDR2 SYDVKM. Trimming stripped 11 bases from V and 8 bases from J, with 13 bases between. The CDR3 length is 11 residues. CDR3 nucleotides: TGTGCCGGCTCCGGCCGATATGAGCAGTTCTTC. Its translation: CAGSGRYEQFF.

This clone was observed a few times. CDR3 in DNA: TGTGCCAGCAGCTTGGGCCCAGGGTCGAACAATGAGCAGTTCTTC. Protein: CASSLGPGSNNEQFF. The chain joins TRBV5-4 to TRBJ2-1; maybe TRBD1 (5 bases). The CDR3 runs 15 residues. Germline CDR1 is SGHNT and CDR2 is YYREEE (reference sequence). V was cut by 0 bases and J by 5 bases, with 12 bases left in between.

V is TRBV5-1 and J is TRBJ2-3, with 11 bases aligning to TRBD2. The V and J ends lost 1 base and 5 bases, in that order; junction bases with no gene match: 6. The CDR3 covers 16 residues. The germline V gene encodes CDR1 SGHRS and CDR2 YFSETQ. The CDR3 reads CASSLTSGRTQDTQYF. The CDR3 DNA is TGCGCCAGCAGCTTGACTAGCGGGAGAACCCAAGATACGCAGTATTTT.

The V call is TRBV2, the J call TRBJ1-1, with D tentatively TRBD1 (5 bases). The CDR3 contains 14 residues. The V gene lost 10 bases and the J gene lost 1 base, with 16 bases spanning the gap. The V gene's germline CDR1 is SNHLY and CDR2 FYNNEI. CDR3 sequence (DNA): TGTGCCAATAAACCTTGGGGGGGGAACACTGAAGCTTTCTTT. It encodes CANKPWGGNTEAFF.

This clone was recorded a few times. The genes are TRBV7-6 and TRBJ2-7; 8 bases align to TRBD1. The CDR3 contains 15 residues. The V gene end was trimmed by 4 bases and the J gene end by 3 bases; junction bases not matched to a gene: 8. The germline V gene has CDR1 SGHVS and CDR2 FNYEAQ. CDR3 region: CASSSEAGTGYEQYF. CDR3 nucleotide sequence: TGTGCCAGCAGCTCCGAAGCCGGGACAGGCTACGAGCAGTACTTC. The full variable domain, in which reference TRBV7-6 and TRBJ2-7 provide the parts outside the CDR3, is GAGVSQSPRYKVTKRGQDVALRCDPISGHVSLYWYRQALGQGPEFLTYFNYEAQQDKSGLPNDRFSAERPEGSISTLTIQRTEQRDSAMYRCASSSEAGTGYEQYFGPGTRLTVT.

The rearrangement links TRBV27 to TRBJ2-7; 9 nucleotides line up with TRBD2. V lost 6 bases and J lost 7; bases outside the gene matches: 10. The germline CDR1 and CDR2 sequences are MNHEY and SMNVEV (reference sequence). The CDR3 length is 14 residues. The CDR3 sequence is CASRGTAGGFEQYF. The DNA for the CDR3 is TGTGCCAGCAGGGGTACAGCGGGAGGTTTTGAGCAGTACTTC.

This sequence joins TRBV10-1 and TRBJ1-5; a weak D match, TRBD1 (5 bases). Trimming shortened V by 2 bases and J by 5 bases, and 7 bases separated the two germline ends. Germline CDR1 is WNHNN and CDR2 is SYGVQD (reference sequence). This CDR3 comprises 13 residues. CDR3 DNA: TGCGCCAGCAGTGAGGGCAGGGATCAGCCCCAGCATTTT. Its protein product is CASSEGRDQPQHF.

A single count supports this clone. The J gene is TRBJ2-2, the V gene TRBV2; 11 bases are a match to TRBD1. V lost 8 bases and J lost 5; bases outside the gene matches: 7. The germline gives CDR1 SNHLY, CDR2 FYNNEI. This CDR3 has 15 amino acids. The CDR3 DNA sequence: TGTGCCAGCGGCCGGGACAGGGGGGGAACCGGGGAGCTGTTTTTT. Translating gives CASGRDRGGTGELFF.

J is TRBJ1-6 and V is TRBV5-1, with 10 bases aligning to TRBD1. The CDR3 runs to 18 residues. Trimming removed 0 bases from V and 8 bases from J; junction bases left unmatched: 11. CDR1 and CDR2 from the germline V gene are SGHRS and YFSETQ. CDR3 DNA: TGCGCCAGCAGCTTGGCCAGTCCCGGGACAGGGGTACATTCACCCCTCCACTTT. Its translation is CASSLASPGTGVHSPLHF.

This rearrangement joins TRBV5-6 to TRBJ2-1; the D is unclear. The CDR3 consists of 14 residues. V lost 0 bases to trimming and J lost 12 bases, with 16 bases between them. Germline loops: CDR1 SGHDT, CDR2 YYEEEE. Here the CDR3 DNA reads TGTGCCAGCAGCTTGGATCGGCGCCCTTTGGGGCAGTTCTTC. Translating it yields CASSLDRRPLGQFF.